This T cell receptor beta chain was observed in a study of regulatory T cells in long-lasting Graves disease. Relying on iRepertoire HTBI primers and Arm-PCR of CDR3 regions, the team built TCR beta libraries. TCRdb fed the multiplex PCR reads into MiXCR, producing one record per CDR3 protein. The sample holds approximately 690,000 distinct CDR3 sequences, 30% seen once. Looked up from germline, CDR1 is MNHNS and CDR2 is SASEGT. Unmatched junction bases numbered 8, after V lost 6 bases and J lost 7 bases. The CDR3 spans 13 residues. Time point defined: persistent/refractory GD, antithyroid drugs over 5 years with positive TRAb. PBMC RNA was the source of the TCR library.

The receptor's source is a female donor with Graves disease. The source was peripheral blood mononuclear cells (PBMCs), collected when the disease was refractory, from a patient treated with antithyroid drugs. The chain uses TRBV6-1 and TRBJ1-2; TRBD1 matches 7 bases. The CDR3 is CASSERQGLGYTF. In DNA form, the CDR3 reads TGTGCCAGCAGCGAACGACAGGGCCTTGGCTACACCTTC.